A single sample gave rise to the 13 T cell receptor beta chains below, sequenced in a study of T cells in narcolepsy. The data were produced by immunoSEQ multiplex PCR, yet TCRdb's version contains in-frame clones alone and is incomplete. The sample carries fewer than 40,000 clones, about 90% recorded once. The sample comprised CD45RA- memory CD4+ T cells from PBMCs. The receptors here all came from a human donor with narcolepsy.

The chain joins TRBV11-3 to TRBJ1-1, with TRBD1 matching 7 bases. Trimming cost V 5 bases and J 5 bases; bases outside gene matches: 14. This CDR3 is built from 16 residues. Germline loops: CDR1 SGHNT, CDR2 YENEEA. The CDR3 protein is CASSNTLQGYGTEAFF. The CDR3 nucleotides read TGTGCCAGCAGCAATACATTACAGGGGTATGGGACTGAAGCTTTCTTT.

V gene TRBV7-2 combines with J gene TRBJ2-5; no firm D call. The germline V gene encodes CDR1 SGHTA and CDR2 FQGNSA. The CDR3 runs 12 residues. V lost 2 bases, J lost 3 bases, and 4 bases lay in between. CDR3 region: CASSLSKETQYF. The CDR3 DNA reads TGTGCCAGCAGCTTATCCAAAGAGACCCAGTACTTC. The whole variable domain, filled in from reference TRBV7-2 and TRBJ2-5, reads GAGVSQSPSNKVTEKGKDVELRCDPISGHTALYWYRQSLGQGLEFLIYFQGNSAPDKSGLPSDRFSAERTGGSVSTLTIQRTQQEDSAVYLCASSLSKETQYFGPGTRLLVL.

The J gene is TRBJ2-3, the V gene TRBV30, with TRBD2 matching 13 bases. CDR1 and CDR2 (germline): GTSNPN, SVGIG (reference sequence). The CDR3 loop spans 14 amino acids. The V gene end was trimmed by 7 bases and the J gene end by 5 bases; junction bases not matched to a gene: 6. CDR3 in amino acids: CASRTSGGGDTQYF. CDR3 sequence (DNA): TGTGCCTCCAGGACTAGCGGGGGTGGAGATACGCAGTATTTT.

The V and J genes are TRBV11-3 and TRBJ2-3, with 9 nucleotides matching TRBD1. The CDR3 runs 15 residues. With 3 bases clipped from V and 5 bases from J, the junction kept 6 bases outside the gene matches. CDR1 and CDR2 (germline): SGHNT, YENEEA. The chain's CDR3 is CASSFGQGKGDTQYF. The CDR3 DNA reads as TGTGCCAGCAGCTTCGGACAGGGGAAGGGAGATACGCAGTATTTT. The complete variable domain, with remaining parts taken from reference TRBV11-3 and TRBJ2-3, reads EAGVVQSPRYKIIEKKQPVAFWCNPISGHNTLYWYLQNLGQGPELLIRYENEEAVDDSQLPKDRFSAERLKGVDSTLKIQPAELGDSAVYLCASSFGQGKGDTQYFGPGTRLTVL.

The V and J genes are TRBV7-2 and TRBJ2-1; 14 nucleotides align to TRBD2. This CDR3 has 17 residues. Germline V gene lookup returns CDR1 SGHTA and CDR2 FQGNSA. The V and J ends lost 0 bases and 8 bases, in that order; junction bases with no gene match: 6. Here the CDR3 reads CASSLALTSGGADEQFF. The CDR3, as DNA: TGTGCCAGCAGCTTAGCCCTGACTAGCGGGGGGGCCGATGAGCAGTTCTTC. The entire variable domain, with the rest obtained from reference TRBV7-2 and TRBJ2-1, is as follows: GAGVSQSPSNKVTEKGKDVELRCDPISGHTALYWYRQSLGQGLEFLIYFQGNSAPDKSGLPSDRFSAERTGGSVSTLTIQRTQQEDSAVYLCASSLALTSGGADEQFFGPGTRLTVL.

This clone showed up just once. This chain joins TRBV28 and TRBJ2-7; D may be TRBD1 (6 bases). V was cut by 10 bases and J by 5 bases, with 15 bases left in between. The V gene's germline CDR1 is MDHEN and CDR2 SYDVKM. The CDR3 runs 12 residues. In DNA, the CDR3 is TGTGCCATCAGAAAGGGGGTCGACGAGCAGTACTTC. Protein: CAIRKGVDEQYF.

V gene TRBV13 combines with J gene TRBJ2-5; D is perhaps TRBD1 (5 bases). Germline loops: CDR1 PRHDT, CDR2 FYEKMQ (reference sequence). V was trimmed by 3 bases and J by 1 base, leaving 15 bases between them. This CDR3 has 16 residues. The CDR3 loop is CASSLVTGESQETQYF. For the CDR3, the DNA is TGTGCCAGCAGCTTGGTAACAGGCGAGAGCCAAGAGACCCAGTACTTC.

The chain links TRBV5-8 to TRBJ2-1; TRBD2 matches 15 bases. The germline V gene encodes CDR1 SGHTS and CDR2 YDEGEE. V gave up 4 bases and J gave up 2 bases; unmatched junction bases: 4. This CDR3 comprises 17 residues. The CDR3 loop is CASSPRTSGGAYNEQFF. The CDR3 DNA is TGTGCCAGCAGCCCGCGGACTAGCGGGGGGGCCTACAATGAGCAGTTCTTC. The full variable domain, in which reference TRBV5-8 and TRBJ2-1 provide the parts outside the CDR3, is EAGVTQSPTHLIKTRGQQATLRCSPISGHTSVYWYQQALGLGLQFLLWYDEGEERNRGNFPPRFSGRQFPNYSSELNVNALELEDSALYLCASSPRTSGGAYNEQFFGPGTRLTVL.

V gene TRBV29-1 combines with J gene TRBJ1-1, with TRBD1 as a possible D gene (6 bases). The germline V gene encodes CDR1 SQVTM and CDR2 ANQGSEA. This CDR3 region has 12 residues. The ends were cut back, 5 bases at V and 1 base at J, with 8 bases in the middle. Written as DNA, the CDR3 is TGCAGCGTTACCAGGGGGAACACTGAAGCTTTCTTT. It yields the protein CSVTRGNTEAFF.

The CDR3: CASPPQGIGTEAFF. The CDR3 coding sequence is TGTGCCAGCCCACCCCAGGGCATCGGCACTGAAGCTTTCTTT. The chain joins TRBV7-3 to TRBJ1-1; TRBD1 might be the D (5 bases). Germline CDR1 reads SGHTA; CDR2 reads FQGTGA. This CDR3 comprises 14 residues. The ends were cut back, 8 bases at V and 4 bases at J, with 17 bases in the middle.

The chain is built from TRBV6-5 and TRBJ1-5; 7 bases match TRBD1. This CDR3 is built from 14 residues. Trimming removed 6 bases from V and 6 bases from J; junction bases left unmatched: 8. The V gene's germline CDR1 is MNHEY and CDR2 SVGAGI. CDR3: CASRTHNRGQPQHF. CDR3 in DNA: TGTGCCAGCAGGACACACAACAGGGGTCAGCCCCAGCATTTT.

The chain is built from TRBV28 and TRBJ1-4; D may be TRBD1 (6 bases). The germline V gene encodes CDR1 MDHEN and CDR2 SYDVKM. V was pared by 1 base and J by 0 bases, with 18 bases between. CDR3 length equals 19 residues. The chain's CDR3 is CASSLSTGRSYATNEKLFF. For the CDR3, the DNA is TGTGCCAGCAGTTTATCAACAGGGAGATCCTACGCAACTAATGAAAAACTGTTTTTT.

This clone was seen more than once but under ten times. The chain employs TRBV7-2 and TRBJ2-1; no clear D. Trimming removed 1 base from V and 12 bases from J, with 10 bases in between. Germline assignment: CDR1 SGHTA and CDR2 FQGNSA. This CDR3 region has 12 residues. The CDR3 coding sequence is TGTGCCAGCAGCTTAGAGGTTGGCAGGCAGTTCTTC. Protein product: CASSLEVGRQFF.